The 17 T cell receptor beta chains below all came from one sample that was sequenced in a study of T cell repertoires in cytomegalovirus infection. A single record per CDR3 protein comes from TCRdb applying MiXCR to the reads. Altogether about 310,000 distinct CDR3 sequences are present, 20% to 25% being singletons, with the ten largest covering roughly 15%. The antigens these receptors bind are not known. Sequenced here: cultured PBMCs, sampled from culture after CMV antigen stimulation. These receptors were obtained from a human donor in good health (CMV status not recorded). Some clones in this sample may be carry-over from other donors' samples.

The rearrangement uses TRBV20-1 and TRBJ2-1; TRBD2 matches 11 bases. Germline assignment: CDR1 DFQATT and CDR2 SNEGSKA (reference sequence). The ends lost 5 bases at V and 4 bases at J; junction bases unmatched: 4. This CDR3 has 14 residues. CDR3 sequence reads: CSADTSGSYNEQFF. CDR3 bases: TGCAGTGCTGATACTAGCGGGAGTTACAATGAGCAGTTCTTC.

This clonotype was counted a few times. The gene calls are TRBV19 and TRBJ2-7, with unresolved D. V was trimmed by 1 base and J by 2 bases, leaving 12 bases between them. Germline lookup yields CDR1 LNHDA and CDR2 SQIVND (reference sequence). This CDR3 has 15 amino acids. As DNA, the CDR3 is TGTGCCAGTAGTATAGCGATGGGGTCGGCCTACGAGCAGTACTTC. Protein: CASSIAMGSAYEQYF.

This clonotype was seen at least ten times. The rearrangement links TRBV9 to TRBJ2-6; D not resolved. Germline CDR1 reads SGDLS; CDR2 reads YYNGEE. Trimming cost V 5 bases and J 2 bases, with 2 bases left between them. This CDR3 is built from 12 residues. DNA for the CDR3: TGTGCCAGCAGTACTGGGGCCAACGTCCTGACTTTC. This codes for CASSTGANVLTF.

The chain recombines TRBV6-6 with TRBJ1-1; D possibly corresponds to TRBD1 (6 bases). This CDR3 is built from 12 residues. The ends were cut back, 7 bases at V and 8 bases at J, with 14 bases in the middle. Germline V gene data show CDR1 as MNHNY and CDR2 as SVGAGI (reference sequence). CDR3 DNA: TGTGCCAGCACTCCACAGGGCGCCGAAGCTTTCTTT. Protein product: CASTPQGAEAFF.

This clonotype occurred a few times. This sequence joins TRBV7-2 and TRBJ2-1, with no clear D. CDR3 size: 15 residues. V gave up 0 bases and J gave up 6 bases, with 12 bases separating them. Germline assignment: CDR1 SGHTA and CDR2 FQGNSA. The CDR3 DNA follows: TGTGCCAGCAGCTTAGCGTCGCCGGTTTCCAATGAGCAGTTCTTC. It encodes CASSLASPVSNEQFF.

The chain carries TRBV5-6 and TRBJ1-4, with unresolved D. Trimming shortened V by 0 bases and J by 7 bases, and 7 bases separated the two germline ends. Per germline, CDR1 SGHDT and CDR2 YYEEEE. The CDR3 is 13 amino acids. The CDR3 coding sequence is TGTGCCAGCAGCTTGGACTGGAGTGAAAAACTGTTTTTT. Translating it yields CASSLDWSEKLFF.

This clonotype was detected many times. The chain uses TRBV7-2 and TRBJ2-1, with TRBD2 matching 8 bases. This CDR3 comprises 15 residues. The V gene's germline CDR1 is SGHTA and CDR2 FQGNSA. J gave up 8 bases and V 2 bases, and 8 bases lay outside the gene matches. DNA for the CDR3: TGTGCCAGCAGCTTAACCCGCGGGAGGATTGATGAGCAGTTCTTC. Translating gives CASSLTRGRIDEQFF. Drawing the rest from reference TRBV7-2 and TRBJ2-1, the complete variable domain is GAGVSQSPSNKVTEKGKDVELRCDPISGHTALYWYRQSLGQGLEFLIYFQGNSAPDKSGLPSDRFSAERTGGSVSTLTIQRTQQEDSAVYLCASSLTRGRIDEQFFGPGTRLTVL.

This chain joins TRBV4-1 and TRBJ1-1; maybe TRBD1 (5 bases). Trimming removed 3 bases from V and 1 base from J, with 15 bases in between. The CDR3 consists of 16 residues. Looked up from germline, CDR1 is MGHRA and CDR2 is YSYEKL. The CDR3: CASSHNPRQPNTEAFF. Here the CDR3 DNA reads TGCGCCAGCAGCCATAACCCCAGACAGCCGAACACTGAAGCTTTCTTT.

This clonotype was counted ten times or more. The rearrangement uses TRBV4-2 and TRBJ2-2; 10 nucleotides match TRBD2. CDR1 is LGHNA and CDR2 is YNFKEQ in the germline V gene. V lost 0 bases to trimming and J lost 6 bases; unmatched junction nucleotides: 1. There are 15 residues in the CDR3. This CDR3 is CASSQEAGGPGELFF. The DNA of the CDR3 is TGTGCCAGCAGCCAAGAAGCGGGAGGGCCCGGGGAGCTGTTTTTT.

Only a few counts were recorded for this clonotype. The chain recombines TRBV15 with TRBJ1-2; perhaps TRBD1 as D (5 bases). Trimming cost V 0 bases and J 2 bases, with 7 bases left between them. The CDR3 is 14 residues long. Germline-derived CDR1 and CDR2 are LNHNV and YYDKDF (reference sequence). Here the CDR3 reads CATSREGVNYGYTF. The CDR3 bases are TGTGCCACCAGCAGAGAGGGGGTCAACTATGGCTACACCTTC.

The genes are TRBV5-6 and TRBJ1-1; D not resolved. With 5 bases removed from V and 8 bases from J, the gap between germline ends came to 10 bases. The V gene's germline CDR1 is SGHDT and CDR2 YYEEEE. This CDR3 has 11 residues. CDR3 protein: CASSANREAFF. In DNA, the CDR3 is TGTGCCAGCAGTGCGAATAGGGAAGCTTTCTTT.

This clonotype was seen many times. The chain joins TRBV7-2 to TRBJ2-7; 15 bases are a match to TRBD2. V trimming: 5 bases; J trimming: 3 bases; junction bases outside the gene matches: 8. Germline V gives CDR1 SGHTA, CDR2 FQGNSA. The length of the CDR3 is 17 residues. Here the CDR3 DNA reads TGTGCCAGCAGCCCCTCGGGACTAGCGGGAGGCGGCTACGAGCAGTACGTC. It specifies CASSPSGLAGGGYEQYV.

The chain combines TRBV19 with TRBJ2-1, with TRBD2 matching over 9 bases. The CDR3 totals 17 residues. V lost 9 bases and J lost 7; bases outside the gene matches: 19. Germline lookup yields CDR1 LNHDA and CDR2 SQIVND (reference sequence). For the CDR3, the DNA is TGTGCCAGCCTAACCTCTAGCGGGGCCCATGGGAGTAATGAGCAGTTCTTC. This sequence encodes CASLTSSGAHGSNEQFF. Together with reference TRBV19 and TRBJ2-1, the CDR3 gives the full variable domain: DGGITQSPKYLFRKEGQNVTLSCEQNLNHDAMYWYRQDPGQGLRLIYYSQIVNDFQKGDIAEGYSVSREKKESFPLTVTSAQKNPTAFYLCASLTSSGAHGSNEQFFGPGTRLTVL.

The genes are TRBV18 and TRBJ1-2; D perhaps matches TRBD1 (5 bases). The length of the CDR3 is 16 residues. The germline V and J ends were trimmed by 2 bases and 2 bases, with 15 bases remaining between them. Germline V lookup: CDR1 KGHSH, CDR2 LQKENI. CDR3 DNA sequence: TGTGCCAGCTCACCAATGGTCTTGACAGCGAACTATGGCTACACCTTC. Its protein is CASSPMVLTANYGYTF.

In its sample, this clonotype was seen a few times. CDR3 amino acids: CSATGLVRGTQYF. The CDR3 coding sequence is TGCAGTGCTACGGGTCTAGTTCGGGGGACCCAGTACTTC. The V and J genes are TRBV20-1 and TRBJ2-5; weak D call: TRBD2 (5 bases). Germline V lookup: CDR1 DFQATT, CDR2 SNEGSKA (reference sequence). V was shortened by 4 bases and J by 7 bases, with 16 bases between the two germline ends. The CDR3 is 13 residues long.

Worth noting for this clonotype: Germline and junction disagree at one end, which may indicate a read error. Here the CDR3 DNA reads TGCAGTGCAAGGAGGGGTGGTACAGCTACCTCTGGGGCCAACGCCCTGACTTTC. Translating it yields CSARRGGTATSGANALTF. This sequence joins TRBV20-1 and TRBJ2-6; D possibly corresponds to TRBD2 (6 bases). The CDR3 extends over 18 amino acids. CDR1 and CDR2 (germline): DFQATT, SNEGSKA (reference sequence).

This clonotype was observed a few times. The chain has TRBV4-1 and TRBJ1-5; 10 bases are shared with TRBD1. This CDR3 is 19 amino acids long. J lost 0 bases, V lost 1 base, and 9 bases had no gene match. CDR1 and CDR2 (germline): MGHRA, YSYEKL. CDR3 DNA: TGCGCCAGCAGCCAAGCCCGGACAGGGGGTCGCTATAGCAATCAGCCCCAGCATTTT. It yields the protein CASSQARTGGRYSNQPQHF.